The rows below give T cell receptor beta chains drawn from one sample of a study of control samples from healthy donors and cancer patients. Generated by immunoSEQ multiplex PCR, the TCRdb table keeps only in-frame clones and is missing some. The sample holds some 150,000 clones, around 95% seen once. Input material: blood. These receptors all come from a woman aged 55-70 years in good health. Each CDR3 is given with its conserved first and last residue. Each record gives: V gene, clone size, D gene, J gene, CDR3 length, CDR3 protein, CDR3 DNA. D genes are given only for firm matches. The listing skips clone size in some rows; elsewhere it reads once, few, many or a size class.

TRBV18,.,TRBD1,TRBJ1-5,18,CASSPRPRQGNSNQPQHF,TGTGCCAGCTCACCCCGGCCGAGACAGGGTAATAGCAATCAGCCCCAGCATTTT
TRBV6-6,.,TRBD2,TRBJ2-2,16,CASSKPSGGWTGELFF,TGTGCCAGCAGTAAACCGAGCGGGGGTTGGACCGGGGAGCTGTTTTTT
TRBV19,.,.,TRBJ1-5,14,CASSTPGDNQPQHF,TGTGCCAGTAGTACACCGGGGGACAATCAGCCCCAGCATTTT
TRBV11-1,once,.,TRBJ1-3,16,CASSFRVTTSGNTIYF,TGTGCCAGCAGTTTCCGCGTGACCACCTCTGGAAACACCATATATTTT
TRBV19,.,.,TRBJ1-4,14,CASSSRSTNEKLFF,TGTGCCAGTAGTAGCAGATCAACTAATGAAAAACTGTTTTTT
TRBV5-1,.,TRBD1,TRBJ1-6,15,CASSSMAGGSSPLHF,TGCGCCAGCAGTTCGATGGCAGGGGGGTCCTCACCCCTCCACTTT
TRBV4-1,medium-sized,.,TRBJ2-7,15,CASSQEGQLSYEQYF,TGCGCCAGCAGCCAAGAAGGACAGCTCTCCTACGAGCAGTACTTC
TRBV7-2,.,.,TRBJ1-6,15,CASSGTRVYLSPLHF,TGTGCCAGCAGCGGAACCAGGGTATATCTTTCACCCCTCCACTTT
TRBV18,.,.,TRBJ1-5,15,CASSPSGTSNQPQHF,TGTGCCAGCTCACCTTCAGGTACTAGCAATCAGCCCCAGCATTTT
TRBV7-9,.,.,TRBJ1-2,13,CASSSSPAYGYTF,TGTGCCAGCAGCTCCAGCCCTGCCTATGGCTACACCTTC
TRBV19,.,TRBD1,TRBJ1-2,12,CASSSGGRGYTF,TGTGCCAGTAGTTCAGGGGGTCGCGGCTACACCTTC
TRBV3-1/TRBV3-2,.,TRBD1,TRBJ1-1,15,CASSRGGQGAAEAFF,TGTGCCAGCAGCCGAGGGGGACAGGGGGCCGCTGAAGCTTTCTTT
TRBV10-3,.,.,TRBJ1-4,15,CAISVSGGTNEKLFF,TGTGCCATCAGTGTGAGTGGCGGCACTAATGAAAAACTGTTTTTT
TRBV7-3,.,TRBD1,TRBJ1-5,15,CASSLTGVGNQPQHF,TGTGCCAGCAGCCTGACAGGGGTGGGCAATCAGCCCCAGCATTTT
TRBV5-6,.,.,TRBJ2-5,13,CASDTPGQETQYF,TGTGCCAGCGACACGCCGGGGCAAGAGACCCAGTACTTC